This T cell receptor beta chain appears in the sequencing data of a study of cytomegalovirus exposure and HLA in healthy donors. Broader study findings: According to reports, the classifier identified cytomegalovirus status with high specificity and sensitivity. The study listed 150 to 200 cytomegalovirus-associated TCR beta chains.

V was pared by 2 bases and J by 3 bases, with 7 bases of the junction left unmatched. The CDR3 sequence is 15 residues long. Per the germline V gene, CDR1 is SGDLS and CDR2 is YYNGEE. Here immunoSEQ multiplex PCR was the method, and the copy in TCRdb shows in-frame clones only, minus some. The sample lists 180,000 or so clones, roughly 86% occurring once. Concerning this clone itself: Its specificity is not known.

While the first cohort had fewer than 850 subjects, the donors belonged to the separate validation cohort of fewer than 150 subjects. The clonotype comes from a man aged 18 to 30 in good health and CMV-seropositive. Source material: PBMCs. The chain recombines TRBV9 with TRBJ2-7; 8 bases agree with TRBD1. The CDR3 reads CASSVTGTGHYEQYF. CDR3 sequence (DNA): TGTGCCAGCAGCGTTACCGGGACAGGACACTACGAGCAGTACTTC.